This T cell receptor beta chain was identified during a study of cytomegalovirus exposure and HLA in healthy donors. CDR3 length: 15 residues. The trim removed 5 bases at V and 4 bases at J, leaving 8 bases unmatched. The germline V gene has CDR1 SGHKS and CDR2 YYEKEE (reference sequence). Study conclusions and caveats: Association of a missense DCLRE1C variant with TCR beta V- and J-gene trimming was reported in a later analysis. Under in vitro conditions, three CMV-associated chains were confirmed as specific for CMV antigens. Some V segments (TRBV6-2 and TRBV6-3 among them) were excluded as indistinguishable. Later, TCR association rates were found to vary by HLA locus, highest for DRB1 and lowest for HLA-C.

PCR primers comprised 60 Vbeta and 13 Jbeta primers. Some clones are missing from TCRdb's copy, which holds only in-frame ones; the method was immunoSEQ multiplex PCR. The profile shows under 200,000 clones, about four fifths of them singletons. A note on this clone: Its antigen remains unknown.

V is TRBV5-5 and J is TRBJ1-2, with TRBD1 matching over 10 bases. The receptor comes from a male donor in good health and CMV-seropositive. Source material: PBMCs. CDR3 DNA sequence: TGTGCCAGCAGTCTAAGGACAGGGGGTATCTATGGCTACACCTTC. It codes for CASSLRTGGIYGYTF. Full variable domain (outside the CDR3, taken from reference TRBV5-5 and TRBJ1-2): DAGVTQSPTHLIKTRGQQVTLRCSPISGHKSVSWYQQVLGQGPQFIFQYYEKEERGRGNFPDRFSARQFPNYSSELNVNALLLGDSALYLCASSLRTGGIYGYTFGSGTRLTVV.